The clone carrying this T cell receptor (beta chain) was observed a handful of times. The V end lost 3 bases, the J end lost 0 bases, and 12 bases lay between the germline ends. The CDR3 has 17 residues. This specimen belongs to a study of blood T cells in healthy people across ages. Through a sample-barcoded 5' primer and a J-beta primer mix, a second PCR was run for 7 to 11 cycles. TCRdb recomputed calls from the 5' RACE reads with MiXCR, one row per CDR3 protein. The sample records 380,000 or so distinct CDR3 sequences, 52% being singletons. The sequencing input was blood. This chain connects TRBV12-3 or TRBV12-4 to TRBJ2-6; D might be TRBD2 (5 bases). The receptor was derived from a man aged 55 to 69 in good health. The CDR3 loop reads CASSLAVRGSGANVLTF. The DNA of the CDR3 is TGTGCCAGCAGTTTGGCGGTTCGGGGCTCTGGGGCCAACGTCCTGACTTTC.